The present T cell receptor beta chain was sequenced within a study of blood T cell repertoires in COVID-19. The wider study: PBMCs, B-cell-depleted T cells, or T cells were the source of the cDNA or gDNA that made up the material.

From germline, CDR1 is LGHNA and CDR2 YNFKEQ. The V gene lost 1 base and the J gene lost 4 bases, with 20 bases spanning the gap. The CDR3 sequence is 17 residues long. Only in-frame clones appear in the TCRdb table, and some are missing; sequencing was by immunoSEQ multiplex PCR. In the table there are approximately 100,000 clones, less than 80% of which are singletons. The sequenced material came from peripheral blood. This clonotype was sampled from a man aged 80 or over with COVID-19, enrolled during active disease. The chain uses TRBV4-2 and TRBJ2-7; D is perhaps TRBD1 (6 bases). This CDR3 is CASSQVSGASVGYEQYF. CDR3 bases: TGTGCCAGCAGCCAAGTGTCAGGGGCCTCTGTTGGGTACGAGCAGTACTTC.